The 14 T cell receptor beta chains in this list originate from one sample, sequenced in a study of shared clonotypes between healthy human individuals. Naive CD8 isolation took CD45RO-negative cells positively selected for CCR7 and excluded terminally differentiated effector memory CD45RA+ cells. Here immunoSEQ multiplex PCR was the method, and the copy in TCRdb shows in-frame clones only, minus some. Among 1.5 million to 2.5 million clones, roughly 95% were seen once, and the ten largest hold approximately 1%. Sequenced material: naive CD8+ T cells sorted from blood. The receptor set was obtained from a man between 18 and 29 years old in good health.

The V gene is TRBV28, the J gene TRBJ1-4; tentative D call: TRBD1 (5 bases). The CDR3 runs 15 residues. V was pared by 6 bases and J by 6 bases, with 17 bases between. CDR1 and CDR2 (germline): MDHEN, SYDVKM. The CDR3 region is CASSFLGVLDEKLFF. The CDR3 coding sequence is TGTGCCAGCAGCTTTCTGGGGGTCTTGGATGAAAAACTGTTTTTT.

The chain recombines TRBV11-2 with TRBJ2-1; 10 nucleotides line up with TRBD2. The V and J ends lost 4 bases and 8 bases, in that order; junction bases with no gene match: 11. The CDR3 consists of 16 residues. The V gene's germline CDR1 is SGHAT and CDR2 FQNNGV. The CDR3 spells CASSSVEREGPDEQFF. The CDR3 coding sequence is TGTGCCAGCAGCTCGGTCGAGCGGGAGGGCCCGGATGAGCAGTTCTTC.

This chain uses TRBV21-1 with TRBJ2-7; the tabulated D call, TRBD1, remains unverified against the DNA. TRBV21-1 is labeled a pseudogene. The CDR3 has 16 residues. In DNA, the CDR3 is TGTGCCAGCAGCAAAGGCGCCGGGACAGGGATCAACGAGCAGTACTTC. Translated: CASSKGAGTGINEQYF.

The genes are TRBV27 and TRBJ2-1, with a tentative D call TRBD1 (5 bases). The CDR3 is 12 amino acids. CDR1 MNHEY and CDR2 SMNVEV come from the germline V gene (reference sequence). With 3 bases removed from V and 9 bases from J, the gap between germline ends came to 9 bases. CDR3 in DNA: TGTGCCAGCAGTTTCCATCAGGGTGAGCAGTTCTTC. It encodes CASSFHQGEQFF.

The rearrangement uses TRBV4-3 and TRBJ1-5; D is uncertain. Germline values: CDR1 LGHNA, CDR2 YSLEER. This CDR3 contains 15 residues. V was shortened by 2 bases and J by 5 bases, with 13 bases between the two germline ends. CDR3 coding DNA: TGCGCCAGCAGCCAACTCTTGGCAGACGATCAGCCCCAGCATTTT. Its translation is CASSQLLADDQPQHF.

This clone has more than one count but fewer than ten. Other DNA variants within this sample encode the same CDR3. The chain couples TRBV27 to TRBJ2-7, with 8 bases that match TRBD1. Germline-derived CDR1 and CDR2 are MNHEY and SMNVEV (reference sequence). The CDR3 loop spans 13 amino acids. J was trimmed by 3 bases and V by 4 bases; bases with no gene match: 2. CDR3 bases: TGTGCCAGCAGTTCGACAGGGGTCTACGAGCAGTACTTC. Protein: CASSSTGVYEQYF.

The gene calls are TRBV15 and TRBJ1-4, with a tentative D call TRBD1 (5 bases). V shed 5 bases and J shed 7 bases, with 11 bases lying between them. Germline lookup yields CDR1 LNHNV and CDR2 YYDKDF (reference sequence). CDR3 size: 13 residues. CDR3: CATSAGRGEKLFF. In DNA form, the CDR3 reads TGTGCCACCAGCGCGGGTAGGGGTGAAAAACTGTTTTTT.

V is TRBV19 and J is TRBJ2-7, with D uncertain. V shed 3 bases and J shed 7 bases, with 16 bases lying between them. Germline V gives CDR1 LNHDA, CDR2 SQIVND (reference sequence). This CDR3 comprises 14 residues. CDR3 loop: CASSMRLGPWEQYF. The CDR3 DNA reads as TGTGCCAGTAGTATGAGATTAGGTCCGTGGGAGCAGTACTTC.

The chain links TRBV29-1 to TRBJ2-5; 12 bases map to TRBD1. Losses at the gene ends were 2 bases for V and 8 bases for J; bases not matched to a gene: 9. This CDR3 has 15 amino acids. Germline-derived CDR1 and CDR2 are SQVTM and ANQGSEA. The CDR3 nucleotides read TGCAGCGTTGAATCTTACCCGGGACAGGGGGCAACCCAGTACTTC. Translated, it gives CSVESYPGQGATQYF.

In the case of this clone: The same CDR3 arises from other DNA sequences in this sample as well. The rearrangement links TRBV4-1 to TRBJ2-7; TRBD2 agrees at 8 bases. Trimming removed 4 bases from V and 2 bases from J; junction bases left unmatched: 4. The CDR3 length is 14 residues. Germline lookup yields CDR1 MGHRA and CDR2 YSYEKL. CDR3 sequence reads: CASSRLAGAYEQYF. CDR3 bases: TGCGCCAGCAGCCGCCTAGCGGGTGCCTACGAGCAGTACTTC.

The V call is TRBV4-3, the J call TRBJ2-1; 12 nucleotides match TRBD2. V lost 3 bases and J lost 6; bases outside the gene matches: 3. This CDR3 region has 15 residues. CDR1 LGHNA and CDR2 YSLEER come from the germline V gene. The CDR3 reads CASSQLAGGPNEQFF. As DNA, the CDR3 is TGCGCCAGCAGCCAGCTAGCGGGAGGGCCCAATGAGCAGTTCTTC.

This chain uses TRBV4-1 with TRBJ2-1; TRBD2 aligns across 11 bases. This CDR3 spans 17 amino acids. The J segment lost 4 bases and the V segment lost 1 base, leaving 6 bases of the junction unmatched. Germline V gene lookup returns CDR1 MGHRA and CDR2 YSYEKL. CDR3 nucleotides: TGCGCCAGCAGCCAAGGACTAGCGGGGAGTTTATACAATGAGCAGTTCTTC. It is translated as CASSQGLAGSLYNEQFF.

The rearrangement links TRBV4-3 to TRBJ2-1, with no clear D. In germline, CDR1 is LGHNA, CDR2 YSLEER. The CDR3 extends over 14 amino acids. Trimming shortened V by 2 bases and J by 7 bases, and 12 bases separated the two germline ends. The CDR3 spells CASSQSRVGNEQFF. CDR3 DNA: TGCGCCAGCAGCCAAAGTAGGGTCGGGAATGAGCAGTTCTTC.

The V and J genes are TRBV19 and TRBJ1-2; 8 nucleotides line up with TRBD1. The V gene's germline CDR1 is LNHDA and CDR2 SQIVND (reference sequence). The CDR3 sequence is 14 residues long. V was pared by 3 bases and J by 2 bases, with 2 bases of the junction left unmatched. CDR3 sequence reads: CASSMGDRNYGYTF. Here the CDR3 DNA reads TGTGCCAGTAGTATGGGGGACAGGAACTATGGCTACACCTTC.